This TCR beta chain appears in the sequencing data of a study of blood T cell repertoires in COVID-19. Clones were read by immunoSEQ multiplex PCR, and TCRdb kept only the in-frame ones, dropping some. The data hold about 100,000 clones, with about four fifths observed a single time. Trimming removed 0 bases from V and 2 bases from J; junction bases left unmatched: 6. The germline gives CDR1 LGHDT, CDR2 YNNKEL (reference sequence). The CDR3 has 16 amino acids. The chain joins TRBV3-1 (or the pseudogene TRBV3-2) to TRBJ1-1, with 7 bases matching TRBD1. The receptor was isolated from a middle-aged man with active or convalescent COVID-19. The sample taken for sequencing was peripheral blood. CDR3 DNA sequence: TGTGCCAGCAGCCAAGATACTGCAGGGGGAAACACTGAAGCTTTCTTT. It yields the protein CASSQDTAGGNTEAFF.